A selection of T cell receptor beta chains follows, all from one sample in a study of regulatory dendritic cells for organ transplantation. The repertoire was sequenced with immunoSEQ multiplex PCR; TCRdb's copy has only in-frame clones and lacks some. The data contain more than 35,000 clones, around nine tenths of them singletons. The sample was naive CD8+ T cells from blood. The receptors shown here come from a human donor in good health. CDR3s include the opening cysteine and the closing phenylalanine or tryptophan. D genes are given only for firm matches. Where a row states a size, it is once, few, many or the class of an expanded clone; other rows omit it.

cdr3_aa: CASSEFGTDEKLFF
cdr3_nt: TGTGCCAGCAGTGAATTCGGCACGGACGAAAAACTGTTTTTT
v_call: TRBV25-1
d_call: NA
j_call: TRBJ1-4
clone_size: NA

cdr3_aa: CASSLTSGNEQFF
cdr3_nt: TGTGCCAGCAGCTTGACTAGCGGAAATGAGCAGTTCTTC
v_call: TRBV13
d_call: TRBD2
j_call: TRBJ2-1
clone_size: NA

cdr3_aa: CASSLADGSEKLFF
cdr3_nt: TGTGCCAGCAGCTTAGCGGACGGGAGCGAAAAACTGTTTTTT
v_call: TRBV7-9
d_call: NA
j_call: TRBJ1-4
clone_size: NA

cdr3_aa: CAWSETLILRGAYNEQFF
cdr3_nt: TGTGCCTGGAGTGAGACCCTTATTCTAAGGGGGGCCTACAATGAGCAGTTCTTC
v_call: TRBV30
d_call: NA
j_call: TRBJ2-1
clone_size: NA

cdr3_aa: CASSLGYNEQFF
cdr3_nt: TGTGCCAGCAGCTTAGGCTACAATGAGCAGTTCTTC
v_call: TRBV7-2
d_call: NA
j_call: TRBJ2-1
clone_size: NA

cdr3_aa: CASSLGGGTNEKLFF
cdr3_nt: TGTGCCAGCAGCTTAGGGGGAGGCACTAATGAAAAACTGTTTTTT
v_call: TRBV7-9
d_call: NA
j_call: TRBJ1-4
clone_size: NA

cdr3_aa: CAISGQRETQYF
cdr3_nt: TGTGCCATCAGCGGACAGAGAGAGACCCAGTACTTC
v_call: TRBV10-3
d_call: NA
j_call: TRBJ2-5
clone_size: NA

cdr3_aa: CASRGLDGTQYF
cdr3_nt: TGTGCCAGCAGAGGACTAGACGGGACCCAGTACTTC
v_call: TRBV13
d_call: TRBD2
j_call: TRBJ2-5
clone_size: NA

cdr3_aa: CASSQGGPGLGYEQYF
cdr3_nt: TGCGCCAGCAGCCAGGGGGGACCGGGACTAGGCTACGAGCAGTACTTC
v_call: TRBV4-1
d_call: TRBD2
j_call: TRBJ2-7
clone_size: NA

cdr3_aa: CASSLVTFRALTYEQYF
cdr3_nt: TGTGCCAGCAGCTTAGTGACCTTTAGGGCCCTAACCTACGAGCAGTACTTC
v_call: TRBV7-9
d_call: NA
j_call: TRBJ2-7
clone_size: NA

cdr3_aa: CASSRGGGPGSEQYF
cdr3_nt: TGTGCCAGCAGCCGAGGGGGAGGGCCGGGCTCCGAGCAGTACTTC
v_call: TRBV4-2
d_call: NA
j_call: TRBJ2-7
clone_size: few

cdr3_aa: CASSWVGDYEQYF
cdr3_nt: TGTGCCAGCAGCTGGGTTGGGGACTACGAGCAGTACTTC
v_call: TRBV5-4
d_call: NA
j_call: TRBJ2-7
clone_size: NA

cdr3_aa: CASSLGWETQYF
cdr3_nt: TGTGCCAGCAGCTTAGGGTGGGAGACCCAGTACTTC
v_call: TRBV13
d_call: NA
j_call: TRBJ2-5
clone_size: NA

cdr3_aa: CASSFEGARSNQPQHF
cdr3_nt: TGTGCCAGCAGTTTCGAGGGTGCACGCAGCAATCAGCCCCAGCATTTT
v_call: TRBV28
d_call: NA
j_call: TRBJ1-5
clone_size: once

cdr3_aa: CASSSPRDAVYNEQFF
cdr3_nt: TGTGCCAGCAGTTCCCCCAGAGATGCCGTCTACAATGAGCAGTTCTTC
v_call: TRBV28
d_call: NA
j_call: TRBJ2-1
clone_size: NA

cdr3_aa: CASSSPGGGRYNEQFF
cdr3_nt: TGTGCCAGCAGCTCCCCCGGGGGGGGACGGTACAATGAGCAGTTCTTC
v_call: TRBV7-9
d_call: TRBD2
j_call: TRBJ2-1
clone_size: NA

cdr3_aa: CASSRSRPGYITDTQYF
cdr3_nt: TGTGCCAGCAGCCGGTCCCGCCCCGGGTATATCACAGATACGCAGTATTTT
v_call: TRBV7-2
d_call: NA
j_call: TRBJ2-3
clone_size: NA

cdr3_aa: CASSLSLNPTGATNTGELFF
cdr3_nt: TGTGCCAGCAGTTTATCCCTTAATCCCACAGGGGCCACGAACACCGGGGAGCTGTTTTTT
v_call: TRBV27
d_call: TRBD1
j_call: TRBJ2-2
clone_size: NA

cdr3_aa: CASSLTGPTGELFF
cdr3_nt: TGTGCCAGCAGCTTAACTGGGCCGACCGGGGAGCTGTTTTTT
v_call: TRBV7-3
d_call: NA
j_call: TRBJ2-2
clone_size: few

cdr3_aa: CANRDRDGVYGYTF
cdr3_nt: TGTGCCAACAGAGACCGTGATGGGGTATATGGCTACACCTTC
v_call: TRBV13
d_call: NA
j_call: TRBJ1-2
clone_size: NA

cdr3_aa: CASSQEWGLSYNEQFF
cdr3_nt: TGCGCCAGCAGCCAAGAATGGGGACTCTCCTACAATGAGCAGTTCTTC
v_call: TRBV4-3
d_call: NA
j_call: TRBJ2-1
clone_size: NA

cdr3_aa: CASRGGGSDEQYF
cdr3_nt: TGTGCCAGCAGAGGCGGGGGGTCCGACGAGCAGTACTTC
v_call: TRBV6-6
d_call: TRBD2
j_call: TRBJ2-7
clone_size: NA